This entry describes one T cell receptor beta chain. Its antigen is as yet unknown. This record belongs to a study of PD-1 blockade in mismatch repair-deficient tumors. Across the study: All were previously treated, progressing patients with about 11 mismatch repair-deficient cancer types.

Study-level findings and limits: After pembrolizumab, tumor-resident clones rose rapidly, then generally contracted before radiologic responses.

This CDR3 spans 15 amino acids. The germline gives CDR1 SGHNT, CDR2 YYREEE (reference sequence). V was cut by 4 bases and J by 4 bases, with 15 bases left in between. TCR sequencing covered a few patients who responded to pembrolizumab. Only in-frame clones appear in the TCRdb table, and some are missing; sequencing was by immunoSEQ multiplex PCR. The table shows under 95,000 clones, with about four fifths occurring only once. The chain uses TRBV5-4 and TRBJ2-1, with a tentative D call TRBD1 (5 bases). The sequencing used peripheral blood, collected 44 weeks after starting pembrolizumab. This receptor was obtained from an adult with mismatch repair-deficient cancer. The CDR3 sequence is CASSPRETDYNEQFF. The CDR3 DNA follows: TGTGCCAGCAGCCCGCGAGAGACAGATTACAATGAGCAGTTCTTC.